The present entry profiles one T cell receptor beta chain with its context. This entry comes from a study of blood T cell repertoires in COVID-19. Across the study: T cells, B-cell-depleted T cells, or PBMCs provided the cDNA or gDNA that served as material.

The germline V gene has CDR1 LGHDT and CDR2 YNNKEL (reference sequence). The J segment lost 4 bases and the V segment lost 3 bases, leaving 8 bases of the junction unmatched. The CDR3 length is 16 residues. Measured with immunoSEQ multiplex PCR; TCRdb has only the in-frame clones, and not every one. The table includes some 200,000 clones, roughly 84% detected once. The chain employs TRBV3-1 (or the pseudogene TRBV3-2) and TRBJ2-2; TRBD2 matches at 7 bases. The clonotype originates from a middle-aged man with COVID-19, enrolled during active disease. Input material: peripheral blood. This chain's CDR3 is CASSQGQLAPTGELFF. CDR3 coding DNA: TGTGCCAGCAGCCAGGGGCAACTAGCGCCCACCGGGGAGCTGTTTTTT.